The 8 T cell receptor beta chains below were found in one sample sequenced in a study of shared clonotypes between healthy human individuals. The data were produced by immunoSEQ multiplex PCR, yet TCRdb's version contains in-frame clones alone and is incomplete. The sample carries more than 2 million clones, about 95% recorded once. Selected positively for CCR7 and CD45RO-negative, naive CD8 cells excluded terminally differentiated effector memory CD45RA+ cells. The sample consisted of naive CD8+ T cells sorted from blood. Every receptor here comes from a man between 18 and 29 years old in good health.

The genes are TRBV27 and TRBJ2-5, with 9 bases fitting TRBD1. Unmatched junction bases numbered 8, after V lost 4 bases and J lost 5 bases. The CDR3 spans 15 residues. CDR1 MNHEY and CDR2 SMNVEV come from the germline V gene (reference sequence). The DNA for the CDR3 is TGTGCCAGCAGTTCCCCCTACAGGGGGCACGAGACCCAGTACTTC. Protein sequence: CASSSPYRGHETQYF.

A remark on this clone: Distinct nucleotide sequences in the sample also encode this CDR3. The chain combines TRBV9 with TRBJ2-7; 10 nucleotides match TRBD2. V shed 0 bases, J shed 2 bases, and the junction held 2 bases outside the gene matches. This CDR3 comprises 15 residues. In germline, CDR1 is SGDLS, CDR2 YYNGEE. CDR3 in amino acids: CASSVEAGGTYEQYF. In DNA, the CDR3 is TGTGCCAGCAGCGTAGAAGCGGGGGGGACCTACGAGCAGTACTTC. The whole variable domain, remainder taken from reference TRBV9 and TRBJ2-7, is DSGVTQTPKHLITATGQRVTLRCSPRSGDLSVYWYQQSLDQGLQFLIQYYNGEERAKGNILERFSAQQFPDLHSELNLSSLELGDSALYFCASSVEAGGTYEQYFGPGTRLTVT.

The chain employs TRBV27 and TRBJ1-1; D possibly corresponds to TRBD1 (5 bases). V was trimmed by 3 bases and J by 4 bases, leaving 9 bases between them. CDR1 is MNHEY and CDR2 is SMNVEV in the germline V gene (reference sequence). The CDR3 contains 13 residues. CDR3 nucleotides: TGTGCCAGCAGTTTCCCCGGGGGCACTGAAGCTTTCTTT. It yields the protein CASSFPGGTEAFF.

The chain carries TRBV4-2 and TRBJ2-2, with 13 nucleotides matching TRBD2. The CDR3 covers 17 residues. The J segment lost 5 bases and the V segment lost 4 bases, leaving 7 bases of the junction unmatched. Germline CDR1 LGHNA, CDR2 YNFKEQ. In nucleotides, the CDR3 is TGTGCCAGCAGCCGAGGACTAGCGGGAGAGGAGACCGGGGAGCTGTTTTTT. It translates to CASSRGLAGEETGELFF.

V and J are TRBV4-1 and TRBJ1-1; D unresolved. Trimming pared 6 bases from V and 0 bases from J, leaving 8 bases between. Per germline, CDR1 MGHRA and CDR2 YSYEKL. The CDR3 length is 13 residues. CDR3 DNA sequence: TGCGCCAGCAGTCTTACAGTGAACACTGAAGCTTTCTTT. Translating it yields CASSLTVNTEAFF.

V and J are TRBV7-9 and TRBJ2-5; possible D gene TRBD2, 6 bases. In germline, CDR1 is SEHNR, CDR2 FQNEAQ (reference sequence). Trimming pared 1 base from V and 3 bases from J, leaving 9 bases between. This CDR3 region has 14 residues. The CDR3 protein is CASSLVTGEETQYF. Here the CDR3 DNA reads TGTGCCAGCAGCTTAGTCACGGGGGAAGAGACCCAGTACTTC.

For the CDR3, the DNA is TGTGCCAGCAGCTTTCCTTACGGGGCTAATTCACCCCTCCACTTT. Its protein product is CASSFPYGANSPLHF. V and J are TRBV5-8 and TRBJ1-6, with TRBD1 as a possible D gene (5 bases). The CDR3 totals 15 residues. Per germline, CDR1 SGHTS and CDR2 YDEGEE. Trimming cost V 2 bases and J 6 bases, with 12 bases left between them.

The V call is TRBV27, the J call TRBJ2-5, with D possibly matching TRBD1 (6 bases). V was cut by 8 bases and J by 5 bases, with 18 bases left in between. Germline assignment: CDR1 MNHEY and CDR2 SMNVEV (reference sequence). The CDR3 has 14 residues. CDR3 sequence: CASSWDIQGETQYF. CDR3 nucleotide sequence: TGTGCCAGCTCCTGGGACATCCAAGGGGAGACCCAGTACTTC.